This T cell receptor (beta chain) was obtained from a study of cytomegalovirus exposure and HLA in healthy donors. The PCR was carried out with 60 Vbeta primers and 13 Jbeta primers. Libraries were prepared by immunoSEQ multiplex PCR; TCRdb keeps only in-frame clonotypes and omits some of them. The table shows roughly 120,000 clones, with 60% to 85% occurring only once. Points from the study as a whole: In a later analysis, TCR association rates varied by HLA locus: DRB1 most, HLA-C fewest. It was 160 or so TCR beta chains that were listed as cytomegalovirus-associated. In a later analysis, an Asian-associated ancestry cluster reportedly showed fewer N-insertions than the approximately 610-donor mean. Usually a TCR sequence was rare, but some public TCRs were found in many donors.

This CDR3 has 18 amino acids. V trimming: 3 bases; J trimming: 4 bases; junction bases outside the gene matches: 15. The germline gives CDR1 SGDLS, CDR2 YYNGEE. Of note for this clone: Its antigen is undetermined.

Material for sequencing was PBMCs. This receptor was taken from a woman in her twenties or thirties in good health and CMV-seropositive. The rearrangement uses TRBV9 and TRBJ2-2; the match to TRBD2 covers 7 bases. Here the CDR3 reads CASSAGPVGGVATGELFF. Here the CDR3 DNA reads TGTGCCAGCAGCGCAGGACCGGTGGGGGGGGTCGCCACCGGGGAGCTGTTTTTT.